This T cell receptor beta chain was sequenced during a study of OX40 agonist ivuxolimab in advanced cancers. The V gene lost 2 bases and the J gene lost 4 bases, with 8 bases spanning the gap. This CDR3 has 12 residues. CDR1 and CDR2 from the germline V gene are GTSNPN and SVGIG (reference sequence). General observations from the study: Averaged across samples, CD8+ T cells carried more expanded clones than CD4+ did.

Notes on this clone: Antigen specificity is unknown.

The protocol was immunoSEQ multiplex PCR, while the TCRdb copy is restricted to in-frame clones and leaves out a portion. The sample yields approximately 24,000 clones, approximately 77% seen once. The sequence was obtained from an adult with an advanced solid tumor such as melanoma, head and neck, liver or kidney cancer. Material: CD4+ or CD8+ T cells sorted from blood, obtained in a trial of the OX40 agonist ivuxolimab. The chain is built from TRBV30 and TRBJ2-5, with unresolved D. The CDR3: CAWSTRRETQYF. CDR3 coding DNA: TGTGCCTGGAGTACGAGGAGAGAGACCCAGTACTTC.